This TCR beta chain originates from a study of OX40 agonist ivuxolimab in advanced cancers. Here immunoSEQ multiplex PCR was the method, and the copy in TCRdb shows in-frame clones only, minus some. The top ten clones hold over 10% of a sample with over 25,000 clones, roughly four fifths of them seen once. The CDR3 runs to 17 residues. V lost 4 bases to trimming and J lost 0 bases; unmatched junction nucleotides: 5. Germline CDR1 LNHDA, CDR2 SQIVND (reference sequence). The sequence derives from an adult with an advanced solid tumor such as melanoma, head and neck, liver or kidney cancer. The sample in question was CD4+ or CD8+ T cells sorted from blood, obtained in a trial of the OX40 agonist ivuxolimab. This chain uses TRBV19 with TRBJ2-6; 8 nucleotides align to TRBD1. The CDR3 is CASSRTGRFSGANVLTF. The CDR3 coding sequence is TGTGCCAGTAGTAGGACAGGGAGATTCTCTGGGGCCAACGTCCTGACTTTC.